This T cell receptor (beta chain) was identified during a study of blood T cell repertoires in COVID-19. Here immunoSEQ multiplex PCR was the method, and the copy in TCRdb shows in-frame clones only, minus some. This table has about 220,000 clones, over 70% appearing once. Trimming removed 6 bases from V and 4 bases from J; junction bases left unmatched: 10. The CDR3 contains 15 residues. The V gene's germline CDR1 is SNHLY and CDR2 FYNNEI. The clonotype was recovered from a woman aged 45-65 years with acute or convalescent COVID-19. The specimen was peripheral blood. The chain couples TRBV2 to TRBJ2-7, with 9 bases matching TRBD1. CDR3 nucleotides: TGTGCCAGCAGCACCGGGACAGGGAGTCTATACGAGCAGTACTTC. Amino acid sequence: CASSTGTGSLYEQYF.